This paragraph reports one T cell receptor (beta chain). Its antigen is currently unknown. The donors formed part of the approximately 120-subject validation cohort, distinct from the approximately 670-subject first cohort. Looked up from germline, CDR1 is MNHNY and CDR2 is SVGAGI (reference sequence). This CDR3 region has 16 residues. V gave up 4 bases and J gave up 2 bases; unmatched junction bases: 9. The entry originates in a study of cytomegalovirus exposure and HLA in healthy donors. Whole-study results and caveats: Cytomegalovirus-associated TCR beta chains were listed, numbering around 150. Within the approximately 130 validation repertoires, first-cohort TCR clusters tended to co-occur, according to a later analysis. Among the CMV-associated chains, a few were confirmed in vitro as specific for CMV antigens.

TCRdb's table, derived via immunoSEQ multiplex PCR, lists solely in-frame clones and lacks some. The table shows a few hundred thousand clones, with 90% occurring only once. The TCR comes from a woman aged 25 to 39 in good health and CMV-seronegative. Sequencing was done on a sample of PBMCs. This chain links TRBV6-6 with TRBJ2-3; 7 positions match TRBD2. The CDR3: CASSSSPGGSTDTQYF. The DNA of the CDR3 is TGTGCCAGCAGTTCGAGCCCGGGGGGTTCCACAGATACGCAGTATTTT.